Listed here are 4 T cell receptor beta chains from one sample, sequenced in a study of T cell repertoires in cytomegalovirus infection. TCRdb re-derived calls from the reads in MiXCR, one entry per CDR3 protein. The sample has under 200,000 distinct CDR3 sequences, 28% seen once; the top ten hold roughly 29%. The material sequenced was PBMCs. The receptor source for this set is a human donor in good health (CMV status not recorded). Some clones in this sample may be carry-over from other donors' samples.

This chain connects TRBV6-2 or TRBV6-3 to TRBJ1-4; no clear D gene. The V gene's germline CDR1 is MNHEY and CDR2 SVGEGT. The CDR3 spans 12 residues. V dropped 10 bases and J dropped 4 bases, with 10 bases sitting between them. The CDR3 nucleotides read TGTGCCACCAAGGGATTTAATGAAAAACTGTTTTTT. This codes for CATKGFNEKLFF.

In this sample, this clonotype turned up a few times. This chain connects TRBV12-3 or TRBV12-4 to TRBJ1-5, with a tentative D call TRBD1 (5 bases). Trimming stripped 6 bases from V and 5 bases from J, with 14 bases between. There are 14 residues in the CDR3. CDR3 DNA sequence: TGTGCCAGCAGCCTCGACAGTAACCATCAGCCCCAGCATTTT. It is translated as CASSLDSNHQPQHF.

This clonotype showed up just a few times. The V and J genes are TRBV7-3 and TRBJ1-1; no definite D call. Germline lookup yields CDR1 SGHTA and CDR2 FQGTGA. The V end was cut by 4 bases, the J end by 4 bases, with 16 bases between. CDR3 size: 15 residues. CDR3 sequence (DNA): TGTGCCAGCAGCTCCACCCTCGGAGATGCCACTGAAGCTTTCTTT. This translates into CASSSTLGDATEAFF.

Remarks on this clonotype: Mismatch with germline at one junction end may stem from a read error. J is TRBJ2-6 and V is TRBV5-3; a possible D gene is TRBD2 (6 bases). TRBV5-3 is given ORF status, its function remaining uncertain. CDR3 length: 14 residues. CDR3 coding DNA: TGTGCCAGCAGCTTCGAAGGCAGGCGGGATGCCCTGACTTTC. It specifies CASSFEGRRDALTF.